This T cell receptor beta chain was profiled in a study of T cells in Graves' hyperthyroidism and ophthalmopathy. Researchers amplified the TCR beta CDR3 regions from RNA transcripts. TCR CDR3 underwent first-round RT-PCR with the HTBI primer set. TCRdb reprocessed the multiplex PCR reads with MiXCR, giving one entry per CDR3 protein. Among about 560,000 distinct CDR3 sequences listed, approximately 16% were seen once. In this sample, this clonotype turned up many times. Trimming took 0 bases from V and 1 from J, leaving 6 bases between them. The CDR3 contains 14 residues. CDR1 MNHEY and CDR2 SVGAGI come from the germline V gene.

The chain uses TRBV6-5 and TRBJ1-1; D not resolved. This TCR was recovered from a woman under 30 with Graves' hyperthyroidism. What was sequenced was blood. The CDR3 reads CASSYSAGNTEAFF. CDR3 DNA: TGTGCCAGCAGTTACTCCGCGGGGAACACTGAAGCTTTCTTT.